This TCR beta chain was captured by sequencing in a study of CD8+CD57+ T cells in acquired aplastic anemia. The TCR beta profiling, which covered VDJ combination and CDR3 sequence, was carried out using genomic DNA as the template. One entry per CDR3 protein results from TCRdb running MiXCR on the reads. The sample lists 150,000 to 200,000 distinct CDR3 sequences, 40% to 55% occurring once. Trimming left V 7 bases short and J 8 bases short, with 17 bases between. The V gene's germline CDR1 is DFQATT and CDR2 SNEGSKA (reference sequence). The CDR3 runs 12 residues. It was patients with CD8+CD57+ cell expansion by flow cytometry who were chosen for sequencing.

Sequencing used sorted CD4+, CD8+, or CD8+CD57+ T cells (not recorded which) from PBMCs. The TCR originated in a human donor with aplastic anemia. This chain uses TRBV20-1 with TRBJ1-1, with D perhaps matching TRBD1 (5 bases). CDR3: CSVIPGPSEAFF. In DNA, the CDR3 is TGCAGTGTTATCCCGGGACCCTCCGAAGCTTTCTTT.